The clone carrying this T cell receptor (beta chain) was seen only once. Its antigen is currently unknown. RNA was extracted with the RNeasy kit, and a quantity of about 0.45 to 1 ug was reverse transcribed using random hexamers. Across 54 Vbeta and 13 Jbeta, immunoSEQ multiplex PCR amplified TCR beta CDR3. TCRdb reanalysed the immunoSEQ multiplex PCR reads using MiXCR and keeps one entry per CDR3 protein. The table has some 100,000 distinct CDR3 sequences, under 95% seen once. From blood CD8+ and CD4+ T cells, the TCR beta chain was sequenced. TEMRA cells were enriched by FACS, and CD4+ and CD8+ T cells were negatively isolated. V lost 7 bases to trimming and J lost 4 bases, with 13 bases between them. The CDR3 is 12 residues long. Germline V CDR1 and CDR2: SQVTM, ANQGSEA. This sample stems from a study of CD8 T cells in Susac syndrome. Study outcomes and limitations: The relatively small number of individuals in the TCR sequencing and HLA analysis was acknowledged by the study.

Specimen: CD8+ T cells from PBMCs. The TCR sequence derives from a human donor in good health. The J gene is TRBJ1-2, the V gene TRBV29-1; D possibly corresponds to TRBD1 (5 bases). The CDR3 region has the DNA TGCAGCGCTGCCAGGGATTTCTATGGCTACACCTTC. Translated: CSAARDFYGYTF.